The present T cell receptor beta chain was sequenced within a study of control samples from healthy donors and cancer patients. CDR1 is LNHNV, CDR2 YYDKDF, per germline (reference sequence). The V and J ends lost 0 bases and 7 bases respectively, with 6 bases between them. The CDR3 spans 12 residues. Concerning this clone: This specimen includes other DNA sequences encoding the same CDR3.

TCRdb's table, derived via immunoSEQ multiplex PCR, lists solely in-frame clones and lacks some. The sample yields about 130,000 clones, about 95% seen once. Sequencing was carried out using blood. The chain is built from TRBV15 and TRBJ1-2, with D maybe TRBD1 (5 bases). This receptor was taken from a man younger than 40 in good health. CDR3 residues: CATSRDGGGYTF. The CDR3 DNA follows: TGTGCCACCAGCAGAGACGGGGGTGGCTACACCTTC.